This TCR beta chain was sequenced for a study of T cell changes during pregnancy in multiple sclerosis. Here immunoSEQ multiplex PCR was the method, and the copy in TCRdb shows in-frame clones only, minus some. Among approximately 41,000 clones listed, roughly 90% were seen once. CDR3 length: 15 amino acids. Trimming took 3 bases from V and 2 from J; bases not matched to a gene: 7. The germline V gene has CDR1 PRHDT and CDR2 FYEKMQ (reference sequence). The chain uses TRBV13 and TRBJ2-7; 7 bases fit TRBD1. Sequenced here: CD4+ T cells from peripheral blood mononuclear cells, sampled in the second trimester of pregnancy. The receptor was isolated from a female donor with multiple sclerosis, enrolled in a pregnancy study. CDR3 sequence: CASSFRTGATYEQYF. CDR3 nucleotide sequence: TGTGCCAGCAGCTTCCGTACAGGGGCAACCTACGAGCAGTACTTC.